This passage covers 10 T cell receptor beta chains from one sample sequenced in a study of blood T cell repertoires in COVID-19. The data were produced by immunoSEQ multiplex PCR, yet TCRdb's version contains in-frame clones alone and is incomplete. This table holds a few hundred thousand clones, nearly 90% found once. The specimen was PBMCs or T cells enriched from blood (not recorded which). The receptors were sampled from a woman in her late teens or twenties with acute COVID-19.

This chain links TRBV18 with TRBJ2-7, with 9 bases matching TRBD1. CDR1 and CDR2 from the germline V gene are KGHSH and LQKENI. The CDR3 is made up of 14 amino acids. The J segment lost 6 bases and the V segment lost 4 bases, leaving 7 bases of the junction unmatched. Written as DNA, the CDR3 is TGTGCCAGCTCACTGGGACAGGGTTGGCGCGAGCAGTACTTC. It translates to CASSLGQGWREQYF.

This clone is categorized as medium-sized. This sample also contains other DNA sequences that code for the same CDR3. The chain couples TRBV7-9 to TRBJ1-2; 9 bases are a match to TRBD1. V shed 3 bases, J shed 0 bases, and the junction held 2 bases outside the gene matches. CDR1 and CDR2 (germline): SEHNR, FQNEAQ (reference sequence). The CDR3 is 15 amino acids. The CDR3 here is CASSLGTGSNYGYTF. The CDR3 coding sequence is TGTGCCAGCAGCTTGGGGACAGGGTCTAACTATGGCTACACCTTC.

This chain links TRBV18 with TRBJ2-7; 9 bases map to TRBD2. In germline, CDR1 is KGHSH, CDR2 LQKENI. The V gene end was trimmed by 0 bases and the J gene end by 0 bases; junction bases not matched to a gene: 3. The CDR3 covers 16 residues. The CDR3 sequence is CASSPPISGSSYEQYF. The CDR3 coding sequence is TGTGCCAGCTCACCACCGATTAGCGGGAGCTCCTACGAGCAGTACTTC. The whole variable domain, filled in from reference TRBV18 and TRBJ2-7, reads NAGVMQNPRHLVRRRGQEARLRCSPMKGHSHVYWYRQLPEEGLKFMVYLQKENIIDESGMPKERFSAEFPKEGPSILRIQQVVRGDSAAYFCASSPPISGSSYEQYFGPGTRLTVT.

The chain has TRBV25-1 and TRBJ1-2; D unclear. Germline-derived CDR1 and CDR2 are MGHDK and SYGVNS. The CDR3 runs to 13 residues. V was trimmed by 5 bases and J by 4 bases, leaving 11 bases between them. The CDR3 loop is CASSPDNSYGYTF. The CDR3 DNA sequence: TGTGCCAGCAGTCCAGACAACAGCTATGGCTACACCTTC.

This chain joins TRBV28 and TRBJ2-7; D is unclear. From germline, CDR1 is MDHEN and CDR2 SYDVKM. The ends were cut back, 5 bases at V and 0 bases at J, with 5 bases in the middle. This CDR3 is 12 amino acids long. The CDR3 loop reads CASSAGSYEQYF. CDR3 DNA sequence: TGTGCCAGCAGTGCCGGCTCCTACGAGCAGTACTTC.

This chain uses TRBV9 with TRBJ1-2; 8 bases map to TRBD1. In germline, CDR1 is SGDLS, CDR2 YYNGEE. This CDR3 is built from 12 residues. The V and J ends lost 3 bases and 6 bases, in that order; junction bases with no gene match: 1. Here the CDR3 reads CASSAGQDGYTF. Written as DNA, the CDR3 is TGTGCCAGCAGCGCGGGACAGGATGGCTACACCTTC.

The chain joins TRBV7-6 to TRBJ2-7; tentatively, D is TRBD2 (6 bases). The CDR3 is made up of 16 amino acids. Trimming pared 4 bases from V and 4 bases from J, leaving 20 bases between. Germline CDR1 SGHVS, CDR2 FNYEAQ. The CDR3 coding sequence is TGTGCCAGCAGCTCCCAGCCGGGAGCACAATCGTACGAGCAGTACTTC. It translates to CASSSQPGAQSYEQYF. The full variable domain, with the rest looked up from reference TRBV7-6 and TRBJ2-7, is GAGVSQSPRYKVTKRGQDVALRCDPISGHVSLYWYRQALGQGPEFLTYFNYEAQQDKSGLPNDRFSAERPEGSISTLTIQRTEQRDSAMYRCASSSQPGAQSYEQYFGPGTRLTVT.

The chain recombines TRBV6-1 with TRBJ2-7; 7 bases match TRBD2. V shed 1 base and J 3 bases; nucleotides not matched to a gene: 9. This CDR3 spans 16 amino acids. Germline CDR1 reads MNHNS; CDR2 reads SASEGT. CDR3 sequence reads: CASSEGLAVADYEQYF. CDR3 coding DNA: TGTGCCAGCAGTGAAGGACTAGCAGTTGCTGACTACGAGCAGTACTTC.

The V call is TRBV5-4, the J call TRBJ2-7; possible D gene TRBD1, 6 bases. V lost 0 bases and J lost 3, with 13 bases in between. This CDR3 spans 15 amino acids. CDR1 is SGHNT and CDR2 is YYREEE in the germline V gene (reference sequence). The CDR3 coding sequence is TGTGCCAGCAGCTTGGATCCAGGGGCATACTACGAGCAGTACTTC. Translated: CASSLDPGAYYEQYF. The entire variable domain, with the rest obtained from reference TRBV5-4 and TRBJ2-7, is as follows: ETGVTQSPTHLIKTRGQQVTLRCSSQSGHNTVSWYQQALGQGPQFIFQYYREEENGRGNFPPRFSGLQFPNYSSELNVNALELDDSALYLCASSLDPGAYYEQYFGPGTRLTVT.

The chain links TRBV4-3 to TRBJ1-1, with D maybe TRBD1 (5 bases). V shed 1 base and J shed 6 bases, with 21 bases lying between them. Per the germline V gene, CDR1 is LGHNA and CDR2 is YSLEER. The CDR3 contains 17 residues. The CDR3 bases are TGCGCCAGCAGCCAAGCTTTACCTGGGGACGGGGGGGCTGAAGCTTTCTTT. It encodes CASSQALPGDGGAEAFF.